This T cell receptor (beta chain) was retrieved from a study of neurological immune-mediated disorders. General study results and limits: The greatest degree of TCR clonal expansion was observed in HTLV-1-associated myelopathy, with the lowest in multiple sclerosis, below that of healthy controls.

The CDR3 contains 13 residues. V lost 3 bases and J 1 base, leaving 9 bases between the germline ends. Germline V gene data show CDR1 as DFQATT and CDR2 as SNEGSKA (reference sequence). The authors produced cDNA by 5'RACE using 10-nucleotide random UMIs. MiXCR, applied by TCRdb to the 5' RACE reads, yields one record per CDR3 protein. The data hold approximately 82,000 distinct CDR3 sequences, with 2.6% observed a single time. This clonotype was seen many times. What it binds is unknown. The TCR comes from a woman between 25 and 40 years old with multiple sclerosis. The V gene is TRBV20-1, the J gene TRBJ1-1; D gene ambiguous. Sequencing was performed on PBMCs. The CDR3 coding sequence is TGCAGTGCTAGGCCAGACCAGAACACTGAAGCTTTCTTT. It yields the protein CSARPDQNTEAFF.